The 32 T cell receptor beta chains below come from one sample, sequenced in a study of blood T cell repertoires in COVID-19. Some clones are missing from TCRdb's copy, which holds only in-frame ones; the method was immunoSEQ multiplex PCR. This table holds roughly 220,000 clones, roughly 80% found once. The sample consisted of peripheral blood. All receptors come from a man younger than 40 with active or convalescent COVID-19.

J is TRBJ1-6 and V is TRBV15, with 8 nucleotides matching TRBD1. Germline CDR1 is LNHNV and CDR2 is YYDKDF (reference sequence). J was trimmed by 0 bases and V by 5 bases; bases with no gene match: 6. The CDR3 totals 17 residues. DNA of the CDR3: TGTGCCACCAGCGGAGGACAGGGACGCTCCTATAATTCACCCCTCCACTTT. Its translation: CATSGGQGRSYNSPLHF.

CDR3 coding DNA: TGCGCCAGCAGCTTGGGCCCGCTAGTCCTCCAAGAGACCCAGTACTTC. Its protein is CASSLGPLVLQETQYF. V usage is TRBV5-1 and J usage is TRBJ2-5; D gene unclear. V gave up 0 bases and J gave up 1 base, with 13 bases separating them. CDR1 is SGHRS, CDR2 YFSETQ, per germline. This CDR3 is built from 16 residues.

The V gene is TRBV30, the J gene TRBJ1-6, with 7 nucleotides matching TRBD1. Germline V gene data show CDR1 as GTSNPN and CDR2 as SVGIG (reference sequence). The V and J ends lost 5 bases and 4 bases, in that order; junction bases with no gene match: 2. CDR3 length: 13 residues. Here the CDR3 DNA reads TGTGCCTGGGGGACAGTGTATAATTCACCCCTCCACTTT. Translation gives CAWGTVYNSPLHF. Full variable domain (remainder filled in from reference TRBV30 and TRBJ1-6): SQTIHQWPATLVQPVGSPLSLECTVEGTSNPNLYWYRQAAGRGLQLLFYSVGIGQISSEVPQNLSASRPQDRQFILSSKKLLLSDSGFYLCAWGTVYNSPLHFGNGTRLTVT.

This clone was seen a handful of times. J is TRBJ2-1 and V is TRBV15, with D possibly matching TRBD2 (5 bases). The CDR3 runs 13 residues. Trimming took off 0 bases at V and 10 bases at J, with 10 bases between the two ends. Germline values: CDR1 LNHNV, CDR2 YYDKDF (reference sequence). Written as DNA, the CDR3 is TGTGCCACCAGCAGAGATTCTGGGGAGGAGCAGTTCTTC. Residues: CATSRDSGEEQFF.

The J gene is TRBJ1-1, the V gene TRBV7-3, with 7 positions matching TRBD1. J lost 5 bases, V lost 0 bases, and 9 bases had no gene match. The CDR3 is 16 amino acids. Germline V gene sequence: CDR1 SGHTA, CDR2 FQGTGA. The CDR3 here is CASSLTRAGGGTEAFF. The DNA of the CDR3 is TGTGCCAGCAGCTTAACGCGAGCAGGGGGAGGTACTGAAGCTTTCTTT.

Notes on this clone: A much larger clone lies one base from this, so it may be a read error. At the DNA level, this CDR3 is encoded by other sequences in the same sample as well. The chain carries TRBV19 and TRBJ1-6; no clear D gene. There are 14 residues in the CDR3. The germline V gene has CDR1 LNHDA and CDR2 SQIVND (reference sequence). CDR3 residues: CASHLSSYNSPLHF. The CDR3 DNA is TGTGCTAGCCATCTAAGCTCCTATAATTCACCCCTCCACTTT.

This clone showed up just a few times. This chain connects TRBV28 to TRBJ2-6; D may be TRBD2 (5 bases). Looked up from germline, CDR1 is MDHEN and CDR2 is SYDVKM. The CDR3 consists of 15 residues. Trimming removed 7 bases from V and 0 bases from J, with 10 bases in between. The CDR3 DNA is TGTGCCAGCACTGAGGGTGGCTCTGGGGCCAACGTCCTGACTTTC. This sequence encodes CASTEGGSGANVLTF. The full variable domain, completed using reference TRBV28 and TRBJ2-6, is DVKVTQSSRYLVKRTGEKVFLECVQDMDHENMFWYRQDPGLGLRLIYFSYDVKMKEKGDIPEGYSVSREKKERFSLILESASTNQTSMYLCASTEGGSGANVLTFGAGSRLTVL.

V is TRBV20-1 and J is TRBJ2-7, with TRBD1 matching 8 bases. Germline V gene lookup returns CDR1 DFQATT and CDR2 SNEGSKA (reference sequence). The CDR3 contains 14 residues. The V and J ends lost 3 bases and 2 bases, in that order; junction bases with no gene match: 6. In DNA, the CDR3 is TGCAGTGCTAGTCGGGACAGGCCAACCTACGAGCAGTACTTC. Translating it yields CSASRDRPTYEQYF.

The genes are TRBV7-9 and TRBJ1-1; D is possibly TRBD1 (5 bases). Germline assignment: CDR1 SEHNR and CDR2 FQNEAQ (reference sequence). The CDR3 totals 15 residues. V lost 5 bases to trimming and J lost 1 base, with 14 bases between them. This CDR3 reads CASSHVTGPNTEAFF. DNA of the CDR3: TGTGCCAGCAGCCATGTTACAGGCCCGAACACTGAAGCTTTCTTT.

This clone was seen a few times. The chain is built from TRBV9 and TRBJ2-7, with 15 bases identical to TRBD2. With V trimmed by 3 bases and J by 3 bases, 10 bases remained unmatched. CDR1 SGDLS and CDR2 YYNGEE come from the germline V gene. This CDR3 contains 18 residues. The CDR3 DNA is TGTGCCAGCAGCGGCGGGTCGGCGGGACTAGCGGGAGGCTACGAGCAGTACTTC. This translates into CASSGGSAGLAGGYEQYF.

A note on this clone: The sample carries other DNA sequences with the same CDR3. This chain joins TRBV7-2 and TRBJ1-3, with D maybe TRBD1 (5 bases). The CDR3 extends over 15 amino acids. V shed 3 bases and J shed 0 bases, with 9 bases lying between them. Germline-derived CDR1 and CDR2 are SGHTA and FQGNSA. Here the CDR3 DNA reads TGTGCCAGCAGCTTGGGGGGATCCTCTGGAAACACCATATATTTT. Protein product: CASSLGGSSGNTIYF.

The chain couples TRBV27 to TRBJ2-2, with D maybe TRBD1 (6 bases). V lost 3 bases and J lost 6, with 17 bases in between. The CDR3 spans 16 residues. Germline CDR1 MNHEY, CDR2 SMNVEV (reference sequence). CDR3 in amino acids: CASSFPDRSGAGELFF. The CDR3 coding sequence is TGTGCCAGCAGTTTTCCCGACAGGTCTGGCGCCGGGGAGCTGTTTTTT.

This clone was counted once. The chain couples TRBV7-2 to TRBJ1-5; tentative D call: TRBD1 (6 bases). Trimming stripped 4 bases from V and 4 bases from J, with 11 bases between. Germline CDR1 SGHTA, CDR2 FQGNSA. The CDR3 has 14 residues. Here the CDR3 DNA reads TGTGCCAGCAGCTCCCGAACAGGGAATCAGCCCCAGCATTTT. Translation: CASSSRTGNQPQHF.

The chain joins TRBV7-9 to TRBJ2-5; tentative D call: TRBD2 (6 bases). Germline V lookup: CDR1 SEHNR, CDR2 FQNEAQ (reference sequence). Trimming took off 2 bases at V and 5 bases at J, with 9 bases between the two ends. This CDR3 is 13 amino acids long. CDR3 nucleotide sequence: TGTGCCAGCAGCTTAAGCAGCGGGGAGACCCAGTACTTC. The encoded protein is CASSLSSGETQYF.

This clone was found a few times. The V gene is TRBV7-2, the J gene TRBJ1-1; D might be TRBD1 (5 bases). The CDR3 loop spans 14 amino acids. Deletions cut 5 bases from V and 1 base from J, with 11 bases between. Germline CDR1 is SGHTA and CDR2 is FQGNSA. This CDR3 reads CASSPGGENTEAFF. CDR3 nucleotides: TGTGCCAGCAGCCCTGGAGGGGAGAACACTGAAGCTTTCTTT. Full variable domain (outside the CDR3, taken from reference TRBV7-2 and TRBJ1-1): GAGVSQSPSNKVTEKGKDVELRCDPISGHTALYWYRQSLGQGLEFLIYFQGNSAPDKSGLPSDRFSAERTGGSVSTLTIQRTQQEDSAVYLCASSPGGENTEAFFGQGTRLTVV.

V gene TRBV5-1 combines with J gene TRBJ2-7, with TRBD2 matching over 12 bases. The V gene's germline CDR1 is SGHRS and CDR2 YFSETQ. CDR3 length equals 14 residues. V shed 4 bases and J 2 bases; nucleotides not matched to a gene: 1. The CDR3 region is CASSRTSGTYEQYF. DNA for the CDR3: TGCGCCAGCAGCCGGACTAGCGGGACCTACGAGCAGTACTTC.

This clone has just one count. This chain joins TRBV5-1 and TRBJ1-6; 7 bases are a match to TRBD1. Germline V gives CDR1 SGHRS, CDR2 YFSETQ. Trimming took 3 bases from V and 9 from J; bases not matched to a gene: 9. The CDR3 runs 15 residues. The DNA of the CDR3 is TGCGCCAGCAGCTCTACCGGGACAGAAGGTTCACCCCTCCACTTT. Its protein product is CASSSTGTEGSPLHF. Together with reference TRBV5-1 and TRBJ1-6, the CDR3 gives the full variable domain: KAGVTQTPRYLIKTRGQQVTLSCSPISGHRSVSWYQQTPGQGLQFLFEYFSETQRNKGNFPGRFSGRQFSNSRSEMNVSTLELGDSALYLCASSSTGTEGSPLHFGNGTRLTVT.

The chain carries TRBV6-2 or TRBV6-3 and TRBJ2-5; a possible D gene is TRBD2 (5 bases). CDR3 length: 16 amino acids. Germline-derived CDR1 and CDR2 are MNHEY and SVGEGT. V lost 6 bases and J lost 2, with 19 bases in between. The CDR3 nucleotides read TGTGCCAGCAGCGAAGTGCTACGGGATTCTCAAGAGACCCAGTACTTC. Translated: CASSEVLRDSQETQYF.

The V call is TRBV27, the J call TRBJ2-7; D not resolved. The CDR3 runs 13 residues. CDR1 and CDR2 (germline): MNHEY, SMNVEV (reference sequence). V lost 2 bases and J 1 base, leaving 6 bases between the germline ends. The DNA of the CDR3 is TGTGCCAGCAGTTTACAGGCTTCCTACGAGCAGTACTTC. It specifies CASSLQASYEQYF.

This clone was seen more than once but under ten times. This chain joins TRBV28 and TRBJ2-3; TRBD2 agrees at 7 bases. The junction had 7 bases not matched to a gene; V was cut back by 5 bases and J by 2 bases. Per the germline V gene, CDR1 is MDHEN and CDR2 is SYDVKM. CDR3 length: 15 residues. The CDR3 protein is CASSIREDPTDTQYF. The CDR3 bases are TGTGCCAGCAGTATACGGGAGGACCCCACAGATACGCAGTATTTT.

The genes are TRBV28 and TRBJ2-2; TRBD2 is a possible D gene (6 bases). Germline V gene sequence: CDR1 MDHEN, CDR2 SYDVKM. This CDR3 region has 13 residues. V dropped 10 bases and J dropped 5 bases, with 14 bases sitting between them. The CDR3 sequence is CATAGPSTGELFF. DNA of the CDR3: TGTGCCACAGCGGGTCCTTCAACCGGGGAGCTGTTTTTT.

This clone has a handful of counts. The DNA of the CDR3 is TGTGCCAGCAGTGACGGGACAGGGGGATTACCCCTCCACTTT. It encodes CASSDGTGGLPLHF. V and J are TRBV6-4 and TRBJ1-6, with 11 bases aligning to TRBD1. The germline V gene encodes CDR1 MRHNA and CDR2 SNTAGT. V was clipped by 2 bases and J by 12 bases; unmatched bases: 3. The CDR3 contains 14 residues.

The genes are TRBV28 and TRBJ2-1, with 7 bases fitting TRBD1. CDR3 length: 15 amino acids. The J segment lost 4 bases and the V segment lost 5 bases, leaving 8 bases of the junction unmatched. Germline CDR1 reads MDHEN; CDR2 reads SYDVKM. DNA for the CDR3: TGTGCCAGCAGTCCCCCTTGGACAGGTTACAATGAGCAGTTCTTC. Residues: CASSPPWTGYNEQFF.

The chain recombines TRBV7-9 with TRBJ1-5; possibly TRBD1 for D (5 bases). Germline V lookup: CDR1 SEHNR, CDR2 FQNEAQ (reference sequence). The V end lost 5 bases, the J end lost 1 base, and 18 bases lay between the germline ends. This CDR3 contains 17 residues. The CDR3 DNA reads as TGTGCCAGCAGCCACTACCCGACAGAAGAAAGCAATCAGCCCCAGCATTTT. Residues: CASSHYPTEESNQPQHF. Full variable domain (missing parts from reference TRBV7-9 and TRBJ1-5): DTGVSQNPRHKITKRGQNVTFRCDPISEHNRLYWYRQTLGQGPEFLTYFQNEAQLEKSRLLSDRFSAERPKGSFSTLEIQRTEQGDSAMYLCASSHYPTEESNQPQHFGDGTRLSIL.

This clone was observed many times. The rearrangement uses TRBV6-2 or TRBV6-3 and TRBJ2-7, with D tentatively TRBD2 (6 bases). The CDR3 spans 14 residues. V lost 0 bases and J 0 bases, leaving 6 bases between the germline ends. The germline CDR1 and CDR2 sequences are MNHEY and SVGEGT. CDR3 loop: CASSYSTSSYEQYF. CDR3 DNA: TGTGCCAGCAGTTACTCGACTAGCTCCTACGAGCAGTACTTC.

This rearrangement joins TRBV19 to TRBJ1-2; D remains unclear. V lost 4 bases to trimming and J lost 5 bases, with 8 bases between them. The CDR3 is 12 amino acids. The germline V gene has CDR1 LNHDA and CDR2 SQIVND (reference sequence). The CDR3 bases are TGTGCCAGTAGTAGAGGGAGGTATGGCTACACCTTC. Amino acids: CASSRGRYGYTF.

This chain uses TRBV12-3 or TRBV12-4 with TRBJ2-6; 7 bases agree with TRBD2. This CDR3 contains 12 residues. The V and J ends lost 11 bases and 6 bases, in that order; junction bases with no gene match: 4. For the CDR3, the DNA is TGTGCCTCGGGAGGTTCGGCCAACGTCCTGACTTTC. This gives the protein CASGGSANVLTF.

This clone came up once. The CDR3 nucleotides read TGTGCCAGCAGCTCTACCGGACTAGCGGGAGGGGAGACCCAGTACTTC. It codes for CASSSTGLAGGETQYF. The chain recombines TRBV13 with TRBJ2-5; 15 nucleotides match TRBD2. The CDR3 runs to 16 residues. J lost 5 bases, V lost 4 bases, and 5 bases had no gene match. Germline V CDR1 and CDR2: PRHDT, FYEKMQ (reference sequence).

The sample holds a few counts of this clone. The genes are TRBV7-8 and TRBJ1-1; perhaps TRBD1 as D (6 bases). The CDR3 has 15 residues. The germline V gene encodes CDR1 SGHVS and CDR2 FQNEAQ. Trimming cost V 2 bases and J 6 bases, with 16 bases left between them. The CDR3 DNA sequence: TGTGCCAGCAGCTTAAGGTTTGGGACAACCGCTGAAGCTTTCTTT. Protein sequence: CASSLRFGTTAEAFF.

V is TRBV11-2 and J is TRBJ2-2; a weak D match, TRBD1 (6 bases). This CDR3 contains 13 residues. Trimming cost V 3 bases and J 4 bases, with 6 bases left between them. The germline CDR1 and CDR2 sequences are SGHAT and FQNNGV. The CDR3 here is CASSLDSTGELFF. For the CDR3, the DNA is TGTGCCAGCAGCTTGGACAGCACCGGGGAGCTGTTTTTT.

The rearrangement uses TRBV6-1 and TRBJ1-5; the match to TRBD1 covers 7 bases. The CDR3 is 15 amino acids. The germline gives CDR1 MNHNS, CDR2 SASEGT. J was trimmed by 0 bases and V by 3 bases; bases with no gene match: 2. The DNA for the CDR3 is TGTGCCAGCAGTGAGGGACAGTATAGCAATCAGCCCCAGCATTTT. Translation: CASSEGQYSNQPQHF.

The chain is built from TRBV11-2 and TRBJ2-7, with 10 bases identical to TRBD1. Germline CDR1 SGHAT, CDR2 FQNNGV. V lost 0 bases to trimming and J lost 4 bases; unmatched junction nucleotides: 3. The CDR3 length is 15 residues. CDR3 in amino acids: CASSLEGQGIYEQYF. In DNA form, the CDR3 reads TGTGCCAGCAGCTTAGAGGGACAGGGGATATACGAGCAGTACTTC.